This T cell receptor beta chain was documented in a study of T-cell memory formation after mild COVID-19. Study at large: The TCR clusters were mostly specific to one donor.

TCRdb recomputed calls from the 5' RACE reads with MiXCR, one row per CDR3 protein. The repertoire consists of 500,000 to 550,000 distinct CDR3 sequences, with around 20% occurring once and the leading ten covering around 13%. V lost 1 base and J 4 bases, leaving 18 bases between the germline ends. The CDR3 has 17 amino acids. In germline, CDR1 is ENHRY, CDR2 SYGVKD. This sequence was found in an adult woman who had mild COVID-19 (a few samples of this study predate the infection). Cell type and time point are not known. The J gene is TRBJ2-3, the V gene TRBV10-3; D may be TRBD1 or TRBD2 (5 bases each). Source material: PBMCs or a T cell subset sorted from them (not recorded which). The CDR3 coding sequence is TGTGCCATCAGTGAGTACGGCCAGGGAGCTTCCCCAGATACGCAGTATTTT. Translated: CAISEYGQGASPDTQYF.